Given below is one TCR beta chain in context. Its antigen is not known. The treatment here: roughly 20 received Ad26.COV2.S at low or high dose, single or two shots; roughly five received placebo; per-sample allocation not given. Sampling took place 63 days after the first vaccine or placebo injection. The data originate from a study of Ad26.COV2.S vaccination and SARS-CoV-2 variants. As for the study in general: Once or twice, 56 days apart, Ad26.COV2.S was delivered intramuscularly. Findings and caveats of the study: Using TCR breadth and depth analyses may have led to underestimated total T cell responses. Marked by substantial breadth, spike-specific CD8+ and CD4+ T cell responses were reportedly seen after vaccination.

Trimming cost V 1 base and J 8 bases, with 9 bases left between them. Looked up from germline, CDR1 is KGHSY and CDR2 is FQNENV. The CDR3 runs 13 residues. Some clones are missing from TCRdb's copy, which holds only in-frame ones; the method was immunoSEQ multiplex PCR. The data contain some 320,000 clones, 85% of them singletons. The chain recombines TRBV16 with TRBJ2-1, with D perhaps TRBD2 (5 bases). The material was peripheral blood, obtained in a trial of Ad26.COV2.S vaccine versus placebo. This TCR derives from a person aged 18-65 years who received the Ad26.COV2.S COVID-19 vaccine or a placebo. CDR3 in DNA: TGTGCCAGCAGCCAATACAAAGCGGATGAGCAGTTCTTC. This translates into CASSQYKADEQFF.